This section outlines one T cell receptor beta chain sequence together with its context. Its antigen is as yet unknown. Calling Graves' hyperthyroidism stable meant ophthalmopathy did not progress within 18 months. These patients, aged 18 to 65, had recently diagnosed hyperthyroidism lasting under 2 months. TCR beta CDR3 regions were amplified from RNA transcripts. The TCR CDR3 first-round RT-PCR relied on the HTBI primer set. TCRdb reanalysed the multiplex PCR reads using MiXCR and keeps one entry per CDR3 protein. The sample comprises 600,000 or so distinct CDR3 sequences, about 16% of which are singletons, and 3.8% rests with the top ten. CDR3 size: 14 residues. The germline V gene encodes CDR1 MDHEN and CDR2 SYDVKM. The V gene lost 5 bases and the J gene lost 11 bases, with 16 bases spanning the gap. This entry is derived from a study of T cells in Graves' hyperthyroidism and ophthalmopathy. Study-level findings and limits: By a 13 V-J model, ophthalmopathy was set apart from stable hyperthyroidism. Prediction of ophthalmopathy progression came a median about 6 months pre-onset.

The clonotype originates from a woman in her twenties or thirties with Graves' hyperthyroidism. The rearrangement joins TRBV28 to TRBJ1-6, with TRBD1 as a possible D gene (6 bases). The sequencing sample was made of blood. The CDR3 nucleotides read TGTGCCAGCAGTCCCCGAACAGGGATTACACCCCTCCACTTT. This gives the protein CASSPRTGITPLHF.